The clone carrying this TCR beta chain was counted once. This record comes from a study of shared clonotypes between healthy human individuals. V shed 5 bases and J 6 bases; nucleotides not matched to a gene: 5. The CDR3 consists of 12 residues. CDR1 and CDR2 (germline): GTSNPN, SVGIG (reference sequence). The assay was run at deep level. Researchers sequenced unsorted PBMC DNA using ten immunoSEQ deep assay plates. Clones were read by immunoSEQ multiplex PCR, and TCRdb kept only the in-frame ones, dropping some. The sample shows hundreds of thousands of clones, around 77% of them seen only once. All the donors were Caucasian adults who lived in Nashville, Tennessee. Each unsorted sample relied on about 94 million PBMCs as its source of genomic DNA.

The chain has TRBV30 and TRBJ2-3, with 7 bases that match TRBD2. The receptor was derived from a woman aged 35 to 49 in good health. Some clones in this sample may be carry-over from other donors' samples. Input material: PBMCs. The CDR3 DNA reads TGTGCCTGGGGGACTACCGCCGATACGCAGTATTTT. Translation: CAWGTTADTQYF. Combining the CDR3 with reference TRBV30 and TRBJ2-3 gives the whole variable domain SQTIHQWPATLVQPVGSPLSLECTVEGTSNPNLYWYRQAAGRGLQLLFYSVGIGQISSEVPQNLSASRPQDRQFILSSKKLLLSDSGFYLCAWGTTADTQYFGPGTRLTVL.